A single sample gave rise to the 10 T cell receptor beta chains below, sequenced in a study of T cell repertoires in cytomegalovirus infection. MiXCR, applied by TCRdb to the reads, yields one record per CDR3 protein. The sample lists about 78,000 distinct CDR3 sequences, around 42% occurring once. Antigens of these TCRs are unknown. The sample in question was CD8+ T cells from cultured PBMCs, obtained from culture after CMV antigen stimulation. These receptors were taken from a human donor in good health (CMV status not recorded). Some clones in this sample may be carry-over from other donors' samples.

The chain uses TRBV7-8 and TRBJ2-3; 9 bases are a match to TRBD2. Per the germline V gene, CDR1 is SGHVS and CDR2 is FQNEAQ. This CDR3 contains 13 residues. The trim removed 5 bases at V and 3 bases at J, leaving 0 bases unmatched. Here the CDR3 DNA reads TGTGCCAGCAGCAGCGGGGGGACAGATACGCAGTATTTT. It codes for CASSSGGTDTQYF.

This rearrangement joins TRBV4-1 to TRBJ2-4; 7 bases align to TRBD1. The junction had 3 bases not matched to a gene; V was cut back by 4 bases and J by 9 bases. CDR3 length: 12 amino acids. Looked up from germline, CDR1 is MGHRA and CDR2 is YSYEKL. The DNA of the CDR3 is TGCGCCAGCAGCCTTACAGGGGCCATTCAGTACTTC. Encoded protein: CASSLTGAIQYF.

V is TRBV7-8 and J is TRBJ1-4; D perhaps matches TRBD1 (6 bases). The CDR3 runs 15 residues. The germline V gene has CDR1 SGHVS and CDR2 FQNEAQ. Trimming cost V 5 bases and J 1 base, with 11 bases left between them. For the CDR3, the DNA is TGTGCCAGCAGCCTAGGGGGACAAACTAATGAAAAACTGTTTTTT. Its protein is CASSLGGQTNEKLFF.

The rearrangement uses TRBV28 and TRBJ2-5, with 7 bases aligning to TRBD2. J lost 1 base, V lost 1 base, and 6 bases had no gene match. CDR3 length: 16 amino acids. Germline lookup yields CDR1 MDHEN and CDR2 SYDVKM. CDR3 in DNA: TGTGCCAGCAGTTTATTATCGAGCGGGGCCCAAGAGACCCAGTACTTC. Amino acids: CASSLLSSGAQETQYF.

The V and J genes are TRBV7-6 and TRBJ1-2; D is ambiguous. This CDR3 spans 14 amino acids. With 5 bases removed from V and 2 bases from J, the gap between germline ends came to 12 bases. Germline V CDR1 and CDR2: SGHVS, FNYEAQ. The CDR3: CASSPPGGNYGYTF. CDR3 nucleotides: TGTGCCAGCAGCCCGCCGGGAGGGAACTATGGCTACACCTTC.

Many counts were recorded for this clonotype. The CDR3 nucleotides read TGTGCCAGCAGCTTTCCCAGGGAGGGGGCTGCCTACAATGAGCAGTTCTTC. Protein product: CASSFPREGAAYNEQFF. This chain uses TRBV7-6 with TRBJ2-1; D is possibly TRBD1 or TRBD2 (7 bases each). V dropped 3 bases and J dropped 2 bases, with 17 bases sitting between them. The CDR3 contains 17 residues. In germline, CDR1 is SGHVS, CDR2 FNYEAQ.

The chain is built from TRBV27 and TRBJ2-3, with 10 positions matching TRBD1. The germline V gene encodes CDR1 MNHEY and CDR2 SMNVEV (reference sequence). This CDR3 contains 15 residues. V shed 5 bases, J shed 0 bases, and the junction held 2 bases outside the gene matches. The CDR3 spells CASSPDRGSTDTQYF. The DNA of the CDR3 is TGTGCCAGCAGTCCGGACAGGGGGAGCACAGATACGCAGTATTTT.

V is TRBV4-1 and J is TRBJ2-7; TRBD2 agrees at 8 bases. Germline trimming cut 4 bases from V and 3 bases from J; bases unmatched to any gene: 8. There are 15 residues in the CDR3. Germline CDR1 is MGHRA and CDR2 is YSYEKL. In DNA, the CDR3 is TGCGCCAGCAGCCTGGCCCGGGGGGGTCTCTACGAGCAGTACTTC. Encoded protein: CASSLARGGLYEQYF.

This rearrangement joins TRBV7-2 to TRBJ2-1; D assignment may be TRBD1 or TRBD2 (5 bases each). Germline V gene sequence: CDR1 SGHTA, CDR2 FQGNSA. Trimming removed 4 bases from V and 5 bases from J, with 18 bases in between. CDR3 size: 16 residues. The CDR3 nucleotides are TGTGCCAGCAGCTCATGGTCGGGGCCCAGGCACAATGAGCAGTTCTTC. This gives the protein CASSSWSGPRHNEQFF.

This clonotype was counted at least ten times. The CDR3 coding sequence is TGTGCCAGCAGCTACGAAGTTGGGGGGGCGGACAATGAGCAGTTCTTC. It encodes CASSYEVGGADNEQFF. The J gene is TRBJ2-1, the V gene TRBV7-2, with TRBD2 as a possible D gene (7 bases). V shed 4 bases and J shed 5 bases, with 18 bases lying between them. CDR1 is SGHTA and CDR2 is FQGNSA in the germline V gene. The CDR3 loop spans 16 amino acids.